The 26 T cell receptor beta chains presented below share a single source sample, sequenced in a study of T cell responses to AZD1222 COVID-19 vaccine. Sequenced by immunoSEQ multiplex PCR; TCRdb stores in-frame clones only, minus some. The table includes 95,000 to 150,000 clones, over 85% detected once. Material: peripheral blood, obtained on day 0 of AZD1222 vaccination. These receptors came from an adult in good health.

The V and J genes are TRBV11-2 and TRBJ2-7; D is ambiguous. Trimming removed 5 bases from V and 5 bases from J, with 7 bases in between. Germline V gene sequence: CDR1 SGHAT, CDR2 FQNNGV. The CDR3 covers 11 residues. The DNA of the CDR3 is TGTGCCAGCAGCATCCGGCACGAGCAGTACTTC. This sequence encodes CASSIRHEQYF.

This sequence joins TRBV19 and TRBJ2-7; D gene ambiguous. Germline assignment: CDR1 LNHDA and CDR2 SQIVND (reference sequence). The CDR3 runs to 11 residues. The V end was cut by 7 bases, the J end by 7 bases, with 11 bases between. CDR3 protein: CASTQGWEQYF. In DNA form, the CDR3 reads TGTGCCAGTACCCAAGGGTGGGAGCAGTACTTC.

The chain is built from TRBV14 and TRBJ2-1; perhaps TRBD2 as D (6 bases). CDR3 size: 15 residues. The V and J ends lost 2 bases and 7 bases respectively, with 15 bases between them. Per the germline V gene, CDR1 is SGHDN and CDR2 is FVKESK. CDR3 amino acids: CASSQLRELKNEQFF. Here the CDR3 DNA reads TGTGCCAGCAGCCAACTCCGGGAGCTGAAGAATGAGCAGTTCTTC. Together with reference TRBV14 and TRBJ2-1, the CDR3 gives the full variable domain: EAGVTQFPSHSVIEKGQTVTLRCDPISGHDNLYWYRRVMGKEIKFLLHFVKESKQDESGMPNNRFLAERTGGTYSTLKVQPAELEDSGVYFCASSQLRELKNEQFFGPGTRLTVL.

The chain carries TRBV2 and TRBJ1-1; no clear D gene. This CDR3 comprises 11 residues. The ends were cut back, 7 bases at V and 4 bases at J, with 7 bases in the middle. Germline V lookup: CDR1 SNHLY, CDR2 FYNNEI. CDR3 sequence (DNA): TGTGCCAGCACAGCGGGCACTGAAGCTTTCTTT. It encodes CASTAGTEAFF.

This chain connects TRBV27 to TRBJ2-7, with 7 bases identical to TRBD1. The CDR3 totals 14 residues. Trimming removed 8 bases from V and 4 bases from J; junction bases left unmatched: 11. CDR1 is MNHEY, CDR2 SMNVEV, per germline (reference sequence). CDR3 in amino acids: CASSRGTALYEQYF. DNA of the CDR3: TGTGCCAGCTCTAGGGGGACAGCTCTTTACGAGCAGTACTTC.

The table lists this clone with a few counts. V gene TRBV12-3 or TRBV12-4 combines with J gene TRBJ1-1, with D hard to call. V was pared by 3 bases and J by 5 bases, with 10 bases between. The CDR3 has 13 amino acids. CDR3 nucleotides: TGTGCCAGCAGTTTGAGGTTTAATACTGAAGCTTTCTTT. Amino acid sequence: CASSLRFNTEAFF.

This chain uses TRBV20-1 with TRBJ2-7; TRBD2 is a possible D gene (5 bases). There are 11 residues in the CDR3. The V end lost 0 bases, the J end lost 12 bases, and 12 bases lay between the germline ends. CDR1 and CDR2 (germline): DFQATT, SNEGSKA (reference sequence). The DNA for the CDR3 is TGCAGTGCTAGAGAAGGACGCGGGCGGTACTTC. It specifies CSAREGRGRYF.

This rearrangement joins TRBV11-3 to TRBJ2-2; no definite D call. The V and J ends lost 1 base and 5 bases respectively, with 5 bases between them. Germline CDR1 is SGHNT and CDR2 is YENEEA. CDR3 length: 13 amino acids. The CDR3 DNA reads TGTGCCAGCAGCTTAGGTACAACCGGGGAGCTGTTTTTT. Translated: CASSLGTTGELFF.

J is TRBJ2-5 and V is TRBV6-4; a weak D match, TRBD1 (5 bases). Germline loops: CDR1 MRHNA, CDR2 SNTAGT. Trimming pared 6 bases from V and 1 base from J, leaving 15 bases between. The CDR3 has 15 amino acids. This chain's CDR3 is CASSEQVAFQETQYF. The CDR3 DNA reads TGTGCCAGCAGCGAACAGGTGGCGTTCCAAGAGACCCAGTACTTC.

The V call is TRBV10-3, the J call TRBJ2-2, with 12 bases aligning to TRBD2. From germline, CDR1 is ENHRY and CDR2 SYGVKD. With V trimmed by 3 bases and J by 5 bases, 4 bases remained unmatched. The CDR3 spans 16 residues. CDR3 loop: CAISDTSGRRTGELFF. CDR3 nucleotide sequence: TGTGCCATCAGTGATACTAGCGGGAGGCGGACCGGGGAGCTGTTTTTT.

This chain uses TRBV30 with TRBJ1-2; D ambiguous. Germline V lookup: CDR1 GTSNPN, CDR2 SVGIG (reference sequence). The CDR3 contains 13 residues. V gave up 0 bases and J gave up 7 bases, with 12 bases separating them. The CDR3, as DNA: TGTGCCTGGAGTGTACGTGCCGGCGGTGGCTACACCTTC. Its translation: CAWSVRAGGGYTF.

This clone was seen just once. The chain links TRBV24-1 to TRBJ2-2; TRBD1 might be the D (6 bases). The CDR3 has 13 residues. Germline V gene lookup returns CDR1 KGHDR and CDR2 SFDVKD. Trimming left V 8 bases short and J 7 bases short, with 13 bases between. CDR3 protein: CATIDSRGGELFF. In DNA form, the CDR3 reads TGTGCCACCATCGACTCCAGGGGCGGGGAGCTGTTTTTT.

The V and J genes are TRBV5-8 and TRBJ2-5; D unclear. V was cut by 2 bases and J by 1 base, with 6 bases left in between. The CDR3 extends over 13 amino acids. The germline CDR1 and CDR2 sequences are SGHTS and YDEGEE. The CDR3 reads CASSFAAQETQYF. The DNA of the CDR3 is TGTGCCAGCAGCTTCGCGGCCCAAGAGACCCAGTACTTC.

This chain joins TRBV7-9 and TRBJ2-2; no clear D. CDR1 is SEHNR and CDR2 is FQNEAQ in the germline V gene (reference sequence). The germline V and J ends were trimmed by 8 bases and 5 bases, with 15 bases remaining between them. The CDR3 extends over 14 amino acids. CDR3 sequence reads: CASQALMRTGELFF. CDR3 nucleotides: TGTGCCAGCCAAGCTCTGATGAGGACCGGGGAGCTGTTTTTT.

The CDR3 reads CASSHPILAGGLETQYF. Here the CDR3 DNA reads TGTGCCAGCAGCCACCCAATACTAGCGGGGGGGCTGGAGACCCAGTACTTC. This chain connects TRBV3-1 (or the pseudogene TRBV3-2) to TRBJ2-5, with TRBD2 matching over 13 bases. CDR1 and CDR2 (germline): LGHDT, YNNKEL (reference sequence). The ends lost 3 bases at V and 5 bases at J; junction bases unmatched: 9. The CDR3 is 17 residues long.

The chain joins TRBV19 to TRBJ2-2; no clear D gene. CDR3 length: 13 residues. Germline values: CDR1 LNHDA, CDR2 SQIVND (reference sequence). V lost 10 bases, J lost 8 bases, and 17 bases lay in between. The CDR3 nucleotides are TGTGCCACCCGACGGCCCCGGGTAGGGGAGCTGTTTTTT. Protein sequence: CATRRPRVGELFF. Complete variable domain (other parts from reference TRBV19 and TRBJ2-2): DGGITQSPKYLFRKEGQNVTLSCEQNLNHDAMYWYRQDPGQGLRLIYYSQIVNDFQKGDIAEGYSVSREKKESFPLTVTSAQKNPTAFYLCATRRPRVGELFFGEGSRLTVL.

The rearrangement joins TRBV18 to TRBJ1-5; possible D gene TRBD1, 5 bases. V was shortened by 2 bases and J by 6 bases, with 17 bases between the two germline ends. This CDR3 has 16 residues. Germline CDR1 reads KGHSH; CDR2 reads LQKENI. Here the CDR3 reads CASSPDARDLPQPQHF. The CDR3 DNA is TGTGCCAGCTCACCAGATGCCCGGGACCTTCCTCAGCCCCAGCATTTT.

The rearrangement joins TRBV6-5 to TRBJ1-6; no reliable D call. The CDR3 sequence is 16 residues long. Germline-derived CDR1 and CDR2 are MNHEY and SVGAGI. Trimming shortened V by 0 bases and J by 6 bases, and 12 bases separated the two germline ends. The CDR3 sequence: CASSYSVQSPNSPLHF. Written as DNA, the CDR3 is TGTGCCAGCAGTTACTCGGTCCAGAGCCCTAATTCACCCCTCCACTTT.

This clone appeared a few times. For the CDR3, the DNA is TGTGCCAGCAGTTTACCTTACCGCCTACTTGGGTCTCCCTACAATGAGCAGTTCTTC. It yields the protein CASSLPYRLLGSPYNEQFF. The chain recombines TRBV27 with TRBJ2-1; D gene ambiguous. CDR1 MNHEY and CDR2 SMNVEV come from the germline V gene (reference sequence). Trimming shortened V by 2 bases and J by 2 bases, and 22 bases separated the two germline ends. The CDR3 covers 19 residues.

The chain has TRBV5-1 and TRBJ1-3; D is unresolved. The CDR3 runs to 16 residues. The germline V gene has CDR1 SGHRS and CDR2 YFSETQ. Trimming left V 0 bases short and J 3 bases short, with 13 bases between. CDR3 sequence: CASSLAGPGFGNTIYF. The CDR3 bases are TGCGCCAGCAGCTTGGCCGGTCCGGGCTTTGGAAACACCATATATTTT.

The chain links TRBV10-3 to TRBJ2-5, with D hard to call. V dropped 3 bases and J dropped 4 bases, with 6 bases sitting between them. The germline CDR1 and CDR2 sequences are ENHRY and SYGVKD. The CDR3 covers 12 residues. This CDR3 reads CAISDMGETQYF. CDR3 DNA sequence: TGTGCCATCAGTGATATGGGAGAGACCCAGTACTTC.

The V gene is TRBV9, the J gene TRBJ2-5, with TRBD2 identical over 9 bases. The CDR3 runs 17 residues. J gave up 3 bases and V 0 bases, and 9 bases lay outside the gene matches. In germline, CDR1 is SGDLS, CDR2 YYNGEE. The DNA for the CDR3 is TGTGCCAGCAGCGTAGAGGTGCGAGCGGGGGGCAAAGAGACCCAGTACTTC. Translating gives CASSVEVRAGGKETQYF.

The chain carries TRBV4-1 and TRBJ1-3; D unresolved. CDR1 MGHRA and CDR2 YSYEKL come from the germline V gene. With 2 bases removed from V and 0 bases from J, the gap between germline ends came to 11 bases. The CDR3 is made up of 16 amino acids. Written as DNA, the CDR3 is TGCGCCAGCAGCCAAACCCAAGCGGCCTCTGGAAACACCATATATTTT. This sequence encodes CASSQTQAASGNTIYF.

The V call is TRBV12-3 or TRBV12-4, the J call TRBJ2-5, with 8 positions matching TRBD1. With 6 bases clipped from V and 13 bases from J, the junction kept 10 bases outside the gene matches. The length of the CDR3 is 12 residues. This CDR3 reads CASSLGQGKTYF. CDR3 bases: TGTGCCAGCAGCCTCGGACAGGGCAAAACGTACTTC.

This chain links TRBV27 with TRBJ1-1, with 7 bases lining up with TRBD1. The CDR3 contains 15 residues. Trimming at V came to 4 bases and at J to 0 bases, leaving 5 bases not matched to a gene. The germline CDR1 and CDR2 sequences are MNHEY and SMNVEV (reference sequence). For the CDR3, the DNA is TGTGCCAGCAGTTCTATGACAGGGATGAACACTGAAGCTTTCTTT. Translation gives CASSSMTGMNTEAFF.

The CDR3 region has the DNA TGTGCCAGCAGTGGAGCCGGGACAGGGGGTTACGGCTACACCTTC. This codes for CASSGAGTGGYGYTF. The gene calls are TRBV25-1 and TRBJ1-2; 11 positions agree with TRBD1. Germline V gene lookup returns CDR1 MGHDK and CDR2 SYGVNS. The junction had 9 bases not matched to a gene; V was cut back by 4 bases and J by 8 bases. The CDR3 extends over 15 amino acids.